The 27 T cell receptor beta chains in this list originate from one sample, sequenced in a study of blood T cell repertoires in COVID-19. Using immunoSEQ multiplex PCR, the repertoire was profiled, and TCRdb retains in-frame clones only, with some absent. The profile covers about 340,000 clones, with about 92% appearing a single time and around 18% taken by the ten largest. The sequenced material came from PBMCs or T cells enriched from blood (not recorded which). The receptor set was obtained from a woman in her twenties or thirties who had recovered from COVID-19.

The chain joins TRBV7-3 to TRBJ2-1; TRBD2 matches 7 bases. This CDR3 contains 17 residues. CDR1 SGHTA and CDR2 FQGTGA come from the germline V gene. V shed 5 bases and J 3 bases; nucleotides not matched to a gene: 13. The CDR3, as DNA: TGTGCCAGCAGCCTCAGGTCGGGACTAACAAACTACAATGAGCAGTTCTTC. Translation: CASSLRSGLTNYNEQFF.

V and J are TRBV5-8 and TRBJ2-6; D ambiguous. Looked up from germline, CDR1 is SGHTS and CDR2 is YDEGEE. This CDR3 has 15 amino acids. V gave up 2 bases and J gave up 2 bases, with 8 bases separating them. CDR3 nucleotides: TGTGCCAGCAGCTTCGGTACCCCTGGGGCCAACGTCCTGACTTTC. Translating it yields CASSFGTPGANVLTF. Looking up the rest from reference TRBV5-8 and TRBJ2-6 gives the full variable domain: EAGVTQSPTHLIKTRGQQATLRCSPISGHTSVYWYQQALGLGLQFLLWYDEGEERNRGNFPPRFSGRQFPNYSSELNVNALELEDSALYLCASSFGTPGANVLTFGAGSRLTVL.

V and J are TRBV30 and TRBJ2-7; 7 nucleotides match TRBD2. The germline V gene has CDR1 GTSNPN and CDR2 SVGIG (reference sequence). J lost 7 bases, V lost 1 base, and 16 bases had no gene match. The CDR3 is 16 residues long. The CDR3 is CAWSAPRRTSSGEQYF. Here the CDR3 DNA reads TGTGCCTGGAGTGCTCCTAGGAGGACTAGTAGCGGGGAGCAGTACTTC.

The chain links TRBV19 to TRBJ2-6; possibly TRBD1 for D (6 bases). This CDR3 has 19 residues. Germline V lookup: CDR1 LNHDA, CDR2 SQIVND (reference sequence). Trimming pared 4 bases from V and 0 bases from J, leaving 19 bases between. The CDR3 sequence: CASSRAGAYTISGANVLTF. DNA for the CDR3: TGTGCCAGTAGTAGGGCAGGGGCTTACACTATCTCTGGGGCCAACGTCCTGACTTTC.

The chain joins TRBV12-5 to TRBJ2-1; possible D gene TRBD1, 8 bases. Trimming shortened V by 6 bases and J by 6 bases, and 18 bases separated the two germline ends. The CDR3 has 15 residues. CDR1 is LGHNT, CDR2 FRNRAP, per germline. The CDR3, as DNA: TGTGCTAGTGGCCTAGAAACAGGGGGGGTCAATGAGCAGTTCTTC. Protein: CASGLETGGVNEQFF.

The chain uses TRBV28 and TRBJ1-3, with D perhaps TRBD1 (6 bases). The CDR3 covers 14 residues. The ends were cut back, 6 bases at V and 0 bases at J, with 9 bases in the middle. Germline CDR1 is MDHEN and CDR2 is SYDVKM. The CDR3 reads CASSQGSSGNTIYF. DNA of the CDR3: TGTGCCAGCAGCCAGGGGTCCTCTGGAAACACCATATATTTT.

This clone was recorded once. The CDR3 DNA reads TGTGCCAGCAGCACCACAGGGACAGGTCCCTATGGCTACACCTTC. Residues: CASSTTGTGPYGYTF. V and J are TRBV2 and TRBJ1-2, with TRBD1 matching 8 bases. This CDR3 has 15 amino acids. Trimming removed 6 bases from V and 4 bases from J; junction bases left unmatched: 10. Germline CDR1 reads SNHLY; CDR2 reads FYNNEI.

The chain recombines TRBV13 with TRBJ2-2; the match to TRBD2 covers 12 bases. V lost 5 bases to trimming and J lost 5 bases; unmatched junction nucleotides: 6. In germline, CDR1 is PRHDT, CDR2 FYEKMQ (reference sequence). This CDR3 is built from 16 residues. The CDR3 nucleotides read TGTGCCAGCAGCCCGCGACTAGCGGGAGTTACCGGGGAGCTGTTTTTT. It specifies CASSPRLAGVTGELFF.

The chain is built from TRBV27 and TRBJ2-1; D gene unclear. The CDR3 runs 14 residues. Trimming shortened V by 5 bases and J by 6 bases, and 14 bases separated the two germline ends. Germline assignment: CDR1 MNHEY and CDR2 SMNVEV (reference sequence). The CDR3 nucleotides are TGTGCCAGCAGTCCCCATGCGCAGCGCAATGAGCAGTTCTTC. The encoded protein is CASSPHAQRNEQFF.

The chain links TRBV5-1 to TRBJ1-6, with 9 nucleotides matching TRBD1. The trim removed 4 bases at V and 9 bases at J, leaving 5 bases unmatched. CDR3 size: 14 residues. In germline, CDR1 is SGHRS, CDR2 YFSETQ. CDR3 DNA sequence: TGCGCCAGCAGCGAAACAGGGGGCGGTTCACCCCTCCACTTT. It translates to CASSETGGGSPLHF.

The rearrangement joins TRBV7-9 to TRBJ1-1; D is perhaps TRBD1 (6 bases). The CDR3 extends over 19 amino acids. CDR1 and CDR2 (germline): SEHNR, FQNEAQ (reference sequence). V was shortened by 3 bases and J by 3 bases, with 26 bases between the two germline ends. CDR3 DNA sequence: TGTGCCAGCAGCTTGACGGCGTCGGGCACAGGGTGGGTGGACACTGAAGCTTTCTTT. Protein: CASSLTASGTGWVDTEAFF.

Comment on this clone: Distinct nucleotide sequences in the sample also encode this CDR3. The chain carries TRBV28 and TRBJ2-7; 8 bases map to TRBD1. The CDR3 spans 13 residues. Looked up from germline, CDR1 is MDHEN and CDR2 is SYDVKM. With 5 bases clipped from V and 4 bases from J, the junction kept 4 bases outside the gene matches. CDR3 sequence reads: CASSLDRGYEQYF. The CDR3 DNA sequence: TGTGCCAGCAGTCTTGACAGGGGATACGAGCAGTACTTC.

The gene calls are TRBV12-5 and TRBJ1-2; the D is unclear. The CDR3 length is 12 residues. The V end lost 6 bases, the J end lost 6 bases, and 11 bases lay between the germline ends. Germline lookup yields CDR1 LGHNT and CDR2 FRNRAP. The chain's CDR3 is CASGPTRDGYTF. As DNA, the CDR3 is TGTGCTAGTGGACCAACTAGAGATGGCTACACCTTC.

This clone was seen only a few times. This chain connects TRBV9 to TRBJ2-5; D uncertain. Trimming pared 0 bases from V and 7 bases from J, leaving 19 bases between. Germline CDR1 SGDLS, CDR2 YYNGEE. The CDR3 length is 16 residues. For the CDR3, the DNA is TGTGCCAGCAGCGTAGGTATTTCCGACACCAAGGCGACCCAGTACTTC. This encodes CASSVGISDTKATQYF.

With regard to this clone: Different DNA sequences within this sample yield the same CDR3. The chain combines TRBV5-1 with TRBJ2-5; D is unclear. Trimming removed 4 bases from V and 2 bases from J, with 6 bases in between. Germline V lookup: CDR1 SGHRS, CDR2 YFSETQ. The CDR3 extends over 12 amino acids. This chain's CDR3 is CASSLPQETQYF. The CDR3 region has the DNA TGCGCCAGCAGCCTCCCTCAAGAGACCCAGTACTTC.

This chain connects TRBV5-1 to TRBJ1-6, with D maybe TRBD1 (5 bases). The CDR3 consists of 16 residues. CDR1 SGHRS and CDR2 YFSETQ come from the germline V gene. V was shortened by 0 bases and J by 8 bases, with 15 bases between the two germline ends. The DNA of the CDR3 is TGCGCCAGCAGCTTGGAAGGGAAGGGGAAACATTCACCCCTCCACTTT. It is translated as CASSLEGKGKHSPLHF.

Remarks on this clone: One end of the junction fails to match germline, which may point to a read error. The chain uses TRBV29-1 and TRBJ1-2, with D tentatively TRBD1 (6 bases). The CDR3 extends over 11 amino acids. Germline V lookup: CDR1 SQVTM, CDR2 ANQGSEA. The CDR3 sequence is CSVESRRQVLF. DNA for the CDR3: TGCAGCGTTGAATCCCGAAGACAGGTCCTCTTC.

This clone was seen only once. Here the CDR3 DNA reads TGTGCCAGCAGCGTCAGTGCAGATACGCAGTATTTT. This encodes CASSVSADTQYF. The J gene is TRBJ2-3, the V gene TRBV9, with unresolved D. The V gene lost 2 bases and the J gene lost 4 bases, with 5 bases spanning the gap. Germline CDR1 reads SGDLS; CDR2 reads YYNGEE. The CDR3 is 12 residues long.

The rearrangement joins TRBV4-1 to TRBJ1-2; unclear D gene. Trimming shortened V by 0 bases and J by 4 bases, and 12 bases separated the two germline ends. Germline V gene sequence: CDR1 MGHRA, CDR2 YSYEKL. The CDR3 contains 15 residues. The CDR3 loop is CASSQDSGSSYGYTF. DNA of the CDR3: TGCGCCAGCAGCCAAGATTCGGGGAGCAGCTATGGCTACACCTTC.

The chain combines TRBV29-1 with TRBJ2-5, with no clear D. Germline CDR1 reads SQVTM; CDR2 reads ANQGSEA. The CDR3 extends over 11 amino acids. V shed 7 bases and J shed 2 bases, with 8 bases lying between them. DNA for the CDR3: TGCAGCGCGCGTAATCAAGAGACCCAGTACTTC. Its translation: CSARNQETQYF. The full variable domain, with the rest looked up from reference TRBV29-1 and TRBJ2-5, is SAVISQKPSRDICQRGTSLTIQCQVDSQVTMMFWYRQQPGQSLTLIATANQGSEATYESGFVIDKFPISRPNLTFSTLTVSNMSPEDSSIYLCSARNQETQYFGPGTRLLVL.

The rearrangement joins TRBV5-1 to TRBJ2-1, with a possible D match to TRBD2 (6 bases). Germline CDR1 SGHRS, CDR2 YFSETQ. The V end lost 1 base, the J end lost 4 bases, and 12 bases lay between the germline ends. This CDR3 is 15 amino acids long. CDR3 sequence reads: CASSLSLARYNEQFF. CDR3 nucleotides: TGCGCCAGCAGCTTGTCCCTAGCGAGGTACAATGAGCAGTTCTTC. Based on the CDR3 plus reference TRBV5-1 and TRBJ2-1, the full variable domain is KAGVTQTPRYLIKTRGQQVTLSCSPISGHRSVSWYQQTPGQGLQFLFEYFSETQRNKGNFPGRFSGRQFSNSRSEMNVSTLELGDSALYLCASSLSLARYNEQFFGPGTRLTVL.

This clone has only one observation. The rearrangement uses TRBV7-9 and TRBJ1-1; a possible D gene is TRBD1 (5 bases). The V end was cut by 2 bases, the J end by 5 bases, with 12 bases between. This CDR3 comprises 14 residues. Germline V gene sequence: CDR1 SEHNR, CDR2 FQNEAQ (reference sequence). CDR3 in amino acids: CASSLQGSRTEAFF. The CDR3 nucleotides are TGTGCCAGCAGCTTACAGGGTTCGCGGACTGAAGCTTTCTTT.

The V and J genes are TRBV21-1 and TRBJ2-2; TRBD2, the table's D call, lacks a check against the DNA. TRBV21-1 is labeled a pseudogene. This CDR3 is 18 amino acids long. CDR3 bases: TGTGCCAGCAGCGCACGTTGGCTAGCGGGTACGAACACCGGGGAGCTGTTTTTT. Protein sequence: CASSARWLAGTNTGELFF.

DNA of the CDR3: TGTGCCAGTAGTACGCAGTATAGCAATCAGCCCCAGCATTTT. Residues: CASSTQYSNQPQHF. The rearrangement uses TRBV19 and TRBJ1-5; D unresolved. The V gene lost 4 bases and the J gene lost 0 bases, with 7 bases spanning the gap. Per germline, CDR1 LNHDA and CDR2 SQIVND (reference sequence). The length of the CDR3 is 14 residues.

This clone has just one count. V gene TRBV28 combines with J gene TRBJ2-5; TRBD2 is a possible D gene (6 bases). V lost 2 bases, J lost 4 bases, and 8 bases lay in between. The length of the CDR3 is 13 residues. The germline CDR1 and CDR2 sequences are MDHEN and SYDVKM. For the CDR3, the DNA is TGTGCCAGCAGTTTAAGCGGGCTAGAGACCCAGTACTTC. Protein sequence: CASSLSGLETQYF. The variable domain in full, with the rest retrieved from reference TRBV28 and TRBJ2-5, is DVKVTQSSRYLVKRTGEKVFLECVQDMDHENMFWYRQDPGLGLRLIYFSYDVKMKEKGDIPEGYSVSREKKERFSLILESASTNQTSMYLCASSLSGLETQYFGPGTRLLVL.

This clone was counted once. In nucleotides, the CDR3 is TGTGCCAGCACCTTGGGACAGGGGACAAAACTGTTTTTT. Translating it yields CASTLGQGTKLFF. The rearrangement links TRBV28 to TRBJ1-4; TRBD1 matches 10 bases. The CDR3 has 13 residues. Losses at the gene ends were 7 bases for V and 10 bases for J; bases not matched to a gene: 6. CDR1 is MDHEN and CDR2 is SYDVKM in the germline V gene.

V is TRBV29-1 and J is TRBJ2-3; 9 positions match TRBD1. Germline trimming cut 2 bases from V and 1 base from J; bases unmatched to any gene: 19. Germline V CDR1 and CDR2: SQVTM, ANQGSEA. The CDR3 is 20 residues long. In DNA form, the CDR3 reads TGCAGCGTTGAATCAACCGGGACAGGGTTCCACCATGGGGGCACAGATACGCAGTATTTT. Translated, it gives CSVESTGTGFHHGGTDTQYF.